This TCR beta chain was found in a study of OX40 agonist ivuxolimab in advanced cancers. Whole-study context: Across the patients, intravenous ivuxolimab was delivered every 2 weeks at 0.01 to 10 mg/kg. General study points: Expanded clones tended on average to be more numerous among CD8+ T cells than CD4+.

TCRdb keeps only in-frame clones here, not all; method: immunoSEQ multiplex PCR. The sample holds roughly 100,000 clones, around 90% seen once. This CDR3 is built from 11 residues. Trimming left V 5 bases short and J 4 bases short, with 6 bases between. The germline CDR1 and CDR2 sequences are KGHSH and LQKENI. In the case of this clone: Its target is not known.

The specimen comprised CD4+ or CD8+ T cells sorted from blood, sampled in a trial of the OX40 agonist ivuxolimab. The gene calls are TRBV18 and TRBJ2-7; tentative D call: TRBD1 (5 bases). This TCR came from an adult with an advanced solid tumor such as melanoma, head and neck, liver or kidney cancer. The CDR3 protein is CASSSGYEQYF. CDR3 sequence (DNA): TGTGCCAGCTCATCAGGGTACGAGCAGTACTTC.